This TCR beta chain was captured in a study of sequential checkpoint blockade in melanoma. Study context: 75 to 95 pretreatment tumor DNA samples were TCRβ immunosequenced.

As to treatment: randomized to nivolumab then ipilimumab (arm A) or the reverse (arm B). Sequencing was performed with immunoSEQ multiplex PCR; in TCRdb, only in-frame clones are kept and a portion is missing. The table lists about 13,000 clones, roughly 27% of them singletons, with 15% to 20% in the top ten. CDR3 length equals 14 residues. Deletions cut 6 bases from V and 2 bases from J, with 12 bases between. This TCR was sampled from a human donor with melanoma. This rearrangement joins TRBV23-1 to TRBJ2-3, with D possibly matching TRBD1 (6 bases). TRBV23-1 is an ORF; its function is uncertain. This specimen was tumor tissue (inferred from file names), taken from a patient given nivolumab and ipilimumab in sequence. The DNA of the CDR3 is TGCGCCAGCAGCTTGGGGGCGGACACAGATACGCAGTATTTT. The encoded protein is CASSLGADTDTQYF.